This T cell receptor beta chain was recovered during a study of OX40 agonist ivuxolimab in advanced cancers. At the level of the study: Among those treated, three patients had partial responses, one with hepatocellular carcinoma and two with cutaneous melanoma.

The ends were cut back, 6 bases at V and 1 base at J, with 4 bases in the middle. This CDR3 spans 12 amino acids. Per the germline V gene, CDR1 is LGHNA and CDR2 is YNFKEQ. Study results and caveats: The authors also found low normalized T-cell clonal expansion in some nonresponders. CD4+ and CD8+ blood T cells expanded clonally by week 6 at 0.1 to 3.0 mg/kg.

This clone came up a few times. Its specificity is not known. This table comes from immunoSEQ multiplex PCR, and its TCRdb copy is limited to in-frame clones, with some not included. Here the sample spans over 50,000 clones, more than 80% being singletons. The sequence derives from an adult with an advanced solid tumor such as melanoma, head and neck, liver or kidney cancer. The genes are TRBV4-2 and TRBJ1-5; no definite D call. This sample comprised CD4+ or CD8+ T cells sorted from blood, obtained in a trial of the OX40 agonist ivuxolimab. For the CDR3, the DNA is TGTGCCAGCAGTGAGAGCAATCAGCCCCAGCATTTT. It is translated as CASSESNQPQHF.